This T cell receptor (beta chain) comes out of a study of glioma-infiltrating T cells. V shed 7 bases and J shed 1 base, with 19 bases lying between them. Germline CDR1 MDHEN, CDR2 SYDVKM. The CDR3 loop spans 16 amino acids. With respect to this clonotype: What it binds is unknown.

Using RNA template, CDR3s of TCR alpha and beta were amplified with iRepertoire arm-PCR. TCRdb redid the calling of the multiplex PCR reads with MiXCR, one entry per CDR3 protein. The table shows about 130,000 distinct CDR3 sequences, with more than 20% occurring only once. Study conclusions and caveats: CDR3 overlap between tissue and blood was very small. Tissue-blood divergence was below expectation in non-neoplastic patients, above in gliomas.

The sequenced sample was glioma tissue, nonneoplastic brain tissue, or PBMCs (not recorded which). V is TRBV28 and J is TRBJ1-2; D is ambiguous. The sequence came from a human donor with low-grade glioma or glioblastoma, undergoing nonglioma brain surgery, or in good health (not recorded which). For the CDR3, the DNA is TGTGCCAGCATTAGCCAGGACCTCAAACTTAACTATGGCTACACCTTC. Protein sequence: CASISQDLKLNYGYTF.